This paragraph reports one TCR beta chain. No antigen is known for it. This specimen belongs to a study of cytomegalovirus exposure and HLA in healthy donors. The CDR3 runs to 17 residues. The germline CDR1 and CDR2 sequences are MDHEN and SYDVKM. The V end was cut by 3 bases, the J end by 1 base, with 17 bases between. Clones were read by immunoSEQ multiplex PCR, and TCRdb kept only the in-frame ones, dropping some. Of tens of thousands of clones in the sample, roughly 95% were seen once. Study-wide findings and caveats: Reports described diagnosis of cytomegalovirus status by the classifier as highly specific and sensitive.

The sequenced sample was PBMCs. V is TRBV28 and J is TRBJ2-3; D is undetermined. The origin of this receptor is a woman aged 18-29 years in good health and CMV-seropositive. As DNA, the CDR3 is TGTGCCAGCAGTTTGTATTCTGCGGTGTGGGGCACAGATACGCAGTATTTT. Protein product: CASSLYSAVWGTDTQYF.